The 9 T cell receptor beta chains reported below all come from one sample, sequenced in a study of blood T cell repertoires in COVID-19 (TCRdb year 2020). Receptor amplification or capture employed the immunoSEQ multiplex PCR assay. TCRdb retrieved this table from immuneACCESS and kept in-frame rearrangements only. Not all clones are present; in checked studies, unresolved V genes account for under half, and no reason is known for the remainder. This sample comprises about 240,000 clones, around nine tenths of them detected only once. Of the sample, more than 6.5% falls within the top ten clones. Sample: peripheral blood. The receptors derive from a woman in her 70s with active or convalescent COVID-19.

This chain joins TRBV7-2 and TRBJ1-4; 10 bases are a match to TRBD1. The CDR3 is 15 residues long. Germline CDR1 is SGHTA and CDR2 is FQGNSA. J gave up 6 bases and V 5 bases, and 6 bases lay outside the gene matches. The CDR3, as DNA: TGTGCCAGCAGCACGCGGACAGGGGGGTATGAAAAACTGTTTTTT. It codes for CASSTRTGGYEKLFF.

The rearrangement joins TRBV18 to TRBJ2-1; D not resolved. Trimming left V 0 bases short and J 0 bases short, with 9 bases between. The length of the CDR3 is 16 residues. Germline V gene lookup returns CDR1 KGHSH and CDR2 LQKENI. The DNA for the CDR3 is TGTGCCAGCTCACCACCGAACAGCTACTCCTACAATGAGCAGTTCTTC. Encoded protein: CASSPPNSYSYNEQFF. Variable domain in full (rest from reference TRBV18 and TRBJ2-1): NAGVMQNPRHLVRRRGQEARLRCSPMKGHSHVYWYRQLPEEGLKFMVYLQKENIIDESGMPKERFSAEFPKEGPSILRIQQVVRGDSAAYFCASSPPNSYSYNEQFFGPGTRLTVL.

The J gene is TRBJ2-6, the V gene TRBV19, with D possibly being TRBD1 (7 bases). The V gene lost 10 bases and the J gene lost 7 bases, with 20 bases spanning the gap. The germline gives CDR1 LNHDA, CDR2 SQIVND (reference sequence). The CDR3 length is 15 residues. In nucleotides, the CDR3 is TGTGCCACCCTGGGACAGTGGGACTCAGCCAACGTCCTGACTTTC. It specifies CATLGQWDSANVLTF.

V and J are TRBV5-6 and TRBJ1-2; 7 nucleotides agree with TRBD1. CDR1 and CDR2 (germline): SGHDT, YYEEEE. The CDR3 is made up of 13 amino acids. J lost 5 bases, V lost 6 bases, and 7 bases had no gene match. In nucleotides, the CDR3 is TGTGCCAGCACCGCGGACAGGATTTATGGCTACACCTTC. Translating it yields CASTADRIYGYTF.

This clone turned up a few times. The chain has TRBV5-4 and TRBJ1-2; 11 bases are shared with TRBD1. The CDR3 consists of 14 residues. With 6 bases clipped from V and 6 bases from J, the junction kept 7 bases outside the gene matches. CDR1 and CDR2 from the germline V gene are SGHNT and YYREEE (reference sequence). The CDR3 is CASTIRTGGNGYTF. DNA of the CDR3: TGTGCCAGCACCATAAGGACAGGGGGCAATGGCTACACCTTC. Using reference TRBV5-4 and TRBJ1-2 for the parts outside the CDR3, the full variable domain is ETGVTQSPTHLIKTRGQQVTLRCSSQSGHNTVSWYQQALGQGPQFIFQYYREEENGRGNFPPRFSGLQFPNYSSELNVNALELDDSALYLCASTIRTGGNGYTFGSGTRLTVV.

This chain joins TRBV29-1 and TRBJ2-1, with 13 bases aligning to TRBD2. The germline V gene encodes CDR1 SQVTM and CDR2 ANQGSEA. CDR3 size: 14 residues. With V trimmed by 6 bases and J by 3 bases, 2 bases remained unmatched. CDR3 sequence (DNA): TGCAGCGTCCGACTAGCGGGGGGCTACAATGAGCAGTTCTTC. It specifies CSVRLAGGYNEQFF.

A single count supports this clone. The V and J genes are TRBV7-2 and TRBJ2-2; D is possibly TRBD2 (5 bases). Per germline, CDR1 SGHTA and CDR2 FQGNSA. The CDR3 length is 15 residues. The ends were cut back, 4 bases at V and 6 bases at J, with 15 bases in the middle. The CDR3 DNA reads as TGTGCCAGCAGCTGGACTCAGACCCCTGCCGGGGAGCTGTTTTTT. Translation gives CASSWTQTPAGELFF.

This clone was counted only a few times. This chain links TRBV29-1 with TRBJ1-5; 8 bases are a match to TRBD1. V was pared by 5 bases and J by 2 bases, with 8 bases of the junction left unmatched. Germline V lookup: CDR1 SQVTM, CDR2 ANQGSEA. This CDR3 has 15 residues. CDR3 DNA: TGCAGCGTTAGCCAGGGGGCGACGGGCAATCAGCCCCAGCATTTT. Translation: CSVSQGATGNQPQHF.

CDR3 sequence: CASSIGGQFEETQYF. The CDR3 DNA follows: TGTGCCAGTAGTATAGGGGGACAGTTCGAAGAGACCCAGTACTTC. V gene TRBV19 combines with J gene TRBJ2-5; 7 bases fit TRBD1. The CDR3 contains 15 residues. The germline CDR1 and CDR2 sequences are LNHDA and SQIVND (reference sequence). With V trimmed by 1 base and J by 3 bases, 5 bases remained unmatched.